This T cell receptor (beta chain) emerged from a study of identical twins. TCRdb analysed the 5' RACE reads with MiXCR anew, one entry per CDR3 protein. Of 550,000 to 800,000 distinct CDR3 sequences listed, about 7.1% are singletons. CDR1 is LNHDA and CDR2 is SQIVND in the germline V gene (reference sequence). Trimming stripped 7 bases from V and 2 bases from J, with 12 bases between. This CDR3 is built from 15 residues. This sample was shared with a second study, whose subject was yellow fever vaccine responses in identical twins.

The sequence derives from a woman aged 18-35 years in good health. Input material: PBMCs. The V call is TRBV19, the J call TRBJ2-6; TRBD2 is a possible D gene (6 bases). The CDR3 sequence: CASTPGGAGANVLTF. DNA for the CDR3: TGTGCCAGTACCCCCGGGGGTGCTGGGGCCAACGTCCTGACTTTC.